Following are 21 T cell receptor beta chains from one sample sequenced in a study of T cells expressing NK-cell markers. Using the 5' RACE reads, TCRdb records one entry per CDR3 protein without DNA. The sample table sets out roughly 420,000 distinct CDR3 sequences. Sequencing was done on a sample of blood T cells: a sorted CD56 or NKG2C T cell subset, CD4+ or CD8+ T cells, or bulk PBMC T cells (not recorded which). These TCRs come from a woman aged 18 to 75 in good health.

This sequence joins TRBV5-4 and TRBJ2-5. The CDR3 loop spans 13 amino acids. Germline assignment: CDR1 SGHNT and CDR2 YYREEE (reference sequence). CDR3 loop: CASRNGQQETQYF.

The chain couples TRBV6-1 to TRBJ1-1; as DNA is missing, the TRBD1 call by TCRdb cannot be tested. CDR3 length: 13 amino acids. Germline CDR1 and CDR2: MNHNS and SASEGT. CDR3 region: CASSRGRGTEAFF.

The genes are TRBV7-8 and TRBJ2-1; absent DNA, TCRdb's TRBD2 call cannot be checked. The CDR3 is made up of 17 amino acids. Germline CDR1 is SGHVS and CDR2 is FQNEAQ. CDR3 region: CASSLNSGRGVRNEQFF.

CDR3 loop: CSAHRTGGTQYF. V is TRBV20-1 and J is TRBJ2-5. Germline V gene lookup returns CDR1 DFQATT and CDR2 SNEGSKA (reference sequence). The CDR3 consists of 12 residues.

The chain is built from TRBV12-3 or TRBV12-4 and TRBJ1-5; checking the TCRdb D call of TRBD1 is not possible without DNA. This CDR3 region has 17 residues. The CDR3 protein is CASSLARSTGLVQPQHF.

The CDR3: CATSPLGDKDGYTF. V usage is TRBV5-1 and J usage is TRBJ1-2; lacking DNA, the TRBD1 call made by TCRdb goes unchecked. This CDR3 has 14 residues. The germline V gene encodes CDR1 SGHRS and CDR2 YFSETQ.

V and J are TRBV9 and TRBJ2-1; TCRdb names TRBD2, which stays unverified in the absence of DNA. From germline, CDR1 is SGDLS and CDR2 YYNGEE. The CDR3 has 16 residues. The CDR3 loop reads CASSVAGGTAYNEQFF. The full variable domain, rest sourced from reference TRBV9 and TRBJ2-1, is DSGVTQTPKHLITATGQRVTLRCSPRSGDLSVYWYQQSLDQGLQFLIQYYNGEERAKGNILERFSAQQFPDLHSELNLSSLELGDSALYFCASSVAGGTAYNEQFFGPGTRLTVL.

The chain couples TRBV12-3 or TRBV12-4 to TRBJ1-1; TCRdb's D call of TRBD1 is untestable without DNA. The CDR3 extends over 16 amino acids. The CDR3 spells CASSFGGRGPDTEAFF.

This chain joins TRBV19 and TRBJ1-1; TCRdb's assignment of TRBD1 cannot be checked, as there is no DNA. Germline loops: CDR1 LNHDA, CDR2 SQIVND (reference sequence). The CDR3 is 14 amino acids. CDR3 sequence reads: CASTSNRVNTEAFF.

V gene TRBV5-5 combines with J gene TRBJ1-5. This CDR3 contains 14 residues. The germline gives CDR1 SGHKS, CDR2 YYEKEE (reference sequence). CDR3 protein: CASSRGFRGQPQHF.

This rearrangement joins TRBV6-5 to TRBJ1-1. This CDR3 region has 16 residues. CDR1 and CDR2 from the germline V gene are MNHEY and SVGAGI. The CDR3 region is CASSYSRVTPNSEAFF.

CDR3 loop: CASSIDVFGGKGDNEQFF. The chain carries TRBV12-3 or TRBV12-4 and TRBJ2-1; TCRdb's D call of TRBD1 is untestable without DNA. This CDR3 comprises 18 residues.

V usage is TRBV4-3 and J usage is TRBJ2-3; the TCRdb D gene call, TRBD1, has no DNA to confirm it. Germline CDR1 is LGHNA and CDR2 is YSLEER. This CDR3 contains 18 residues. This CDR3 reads CASSQKPTGRLGTDTQYF.

The CDR3 protein is CASRKHPNTEAFF. This chain joins TRBV4-3 and TRBJ1-1. Germline V lookup: CDR1 LGHNA, CDR2 YSLEER. This CDR3 contains 13 residues.

The CDR3 loop is CSAIGLARNTGELFF. The V gene is TRBV20-1, the J gene TRBJ2-2; the D gene TCRdb calls, TRBD2, cannot be checked with no DNA. Germline CDR1 is DFQATT and CDR2 is SNEGSKA (reference sequence). The CDR3 runs to 15 residues.

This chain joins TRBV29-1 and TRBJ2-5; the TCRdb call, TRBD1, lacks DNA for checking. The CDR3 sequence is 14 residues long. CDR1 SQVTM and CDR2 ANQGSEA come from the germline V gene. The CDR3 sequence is CSASGPTYQETQYF.

The CDR3: CATSGADPVRTQYF. The gene calls are TRBV24-1 and TRBJ2-3; lacking DNA, the TRBD1 call made by TCRdb goes unchecked. The CDR3 contains 14 residues. Germline loops: CDR1 KGHDR, CDR2 SFDVKD.

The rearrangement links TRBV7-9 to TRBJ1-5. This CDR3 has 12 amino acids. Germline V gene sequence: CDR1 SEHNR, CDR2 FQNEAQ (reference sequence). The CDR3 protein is CASSRLDQPQHF. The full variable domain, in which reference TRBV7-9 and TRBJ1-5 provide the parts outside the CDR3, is DTGVSQNPRHKITKRGQNVTFRCDPISEHNRLYWYRQTLGQGPEFLTYFQNEAQLEKSRLLSDRFSAERPKGSFSTLEIQRTEQGDSAMYLCASSRLDQPQHFGDGTRLSIL.

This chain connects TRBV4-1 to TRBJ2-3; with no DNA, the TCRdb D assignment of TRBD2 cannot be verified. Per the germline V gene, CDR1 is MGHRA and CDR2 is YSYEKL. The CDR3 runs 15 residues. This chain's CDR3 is CARRVAGGHTDTQYF.

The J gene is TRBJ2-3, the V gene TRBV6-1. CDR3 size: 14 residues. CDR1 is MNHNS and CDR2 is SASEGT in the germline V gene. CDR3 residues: CASSPHPSTDTQYF.

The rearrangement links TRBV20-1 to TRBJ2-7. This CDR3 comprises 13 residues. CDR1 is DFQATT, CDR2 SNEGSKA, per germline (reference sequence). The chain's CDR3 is CSARRQVNSEQYF.